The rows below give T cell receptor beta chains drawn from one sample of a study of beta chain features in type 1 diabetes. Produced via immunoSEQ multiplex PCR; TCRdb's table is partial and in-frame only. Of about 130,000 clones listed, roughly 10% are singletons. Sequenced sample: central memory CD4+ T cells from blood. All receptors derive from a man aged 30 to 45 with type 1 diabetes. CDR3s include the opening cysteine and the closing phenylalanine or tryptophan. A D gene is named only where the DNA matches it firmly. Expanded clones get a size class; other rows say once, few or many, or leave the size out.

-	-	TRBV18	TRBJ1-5	CASSPNPDSNQPQHF	TGTGCCAGCTCACCCAATCCAGATAGCAATCAGCCCCAGCATTTT
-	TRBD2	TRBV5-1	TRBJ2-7	CASSFSGGSSYEQYF	TGCGCCAGCAGCTTCTCGGGGGGGAGCTCCTACGAGCAGTACTTC
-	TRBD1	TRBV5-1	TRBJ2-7	CASSQRQGNYEQYF	TGCGCCAGCAGCCAGAGACAGGGAAACTACGAGCAGTACTTC
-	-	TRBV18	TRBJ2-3	CASSSPDTKGTDTQYF	TGTGCCAGCTCATCACCCGACACAAAGGGGACAGATACGCAGTATTTT
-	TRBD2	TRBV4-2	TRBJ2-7	CASSQEVAGHGVVLSEQYF	TGTGCCAGCAGCCAAGAAGTAGCGGGACACGGCGTGGTGTTGAGCGAGCAGTACTTC
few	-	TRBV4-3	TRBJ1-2	CASSQVQGHPANYGYTF	TGCGCCAGCAGCCAAGTTCAGGGTCACCCTGCTAACTATGGCTACACCTTC
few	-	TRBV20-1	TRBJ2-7	CSASRGLEQYF	TGCAGTGCCAGCAGGGGCCTGGAGCAGTACTTC
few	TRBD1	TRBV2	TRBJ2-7	CASSRDRDEQYF	TGTGCCAGCAGTCGGGACAGGGACGAGCAGTACTTC
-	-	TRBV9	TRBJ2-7	CASSEGESPYYHEQYF	TGTGCCAGCAGCGAGGGGGAGAGCCCTTATTACCACGAGCAGTACTTC
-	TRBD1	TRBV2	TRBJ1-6	CASRDRGRVSPLHF	TGTGCCAGCCGGGACAGGGGACGAGTTTCACCCCTCCACTTT
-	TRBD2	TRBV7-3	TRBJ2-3	CASSLSIGGGSTDTQYF	TGTGCCAGCAGCTTATCCATTGGCGGGGGTAGCACAGATACGCAGTATTTT
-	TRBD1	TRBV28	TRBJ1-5	CASSFTGDGQPQHF	TGTGCCAGCAGTTTTACAGGGGACGGTCAGCCCCAGCATTTT
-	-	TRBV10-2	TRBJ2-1	CASSEGGGAGRYNEQFF	TGCGCCAGCTCCGAGGGGGGGGGAGCGGGAAGATACAATGAGCAGTTCTTC
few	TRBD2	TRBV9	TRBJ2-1	CASSVGLAGGGEQFF	TGTGCCAGCAGCGTAGGGCTAGCGGGGGGGGGTGAGCAGTTCTTC
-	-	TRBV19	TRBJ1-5	CASSIGAHKGNQPQHF	TGTGCCAGTAGTATTGGGGCCCACAAGGGAAATCAGCCCCAGCATTTT
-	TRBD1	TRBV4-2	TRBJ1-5	CASSQASTGISNQPQHF	TGTGCCAGCAGCCAAGCCTCGACAGGGATCAGCAATCAGCCCCAGCATTTT
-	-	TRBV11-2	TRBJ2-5	CASSPNQGETQYF	TGTGCCAGCAGCCCTAACCAGGGAGAGACCCAGTACTTC
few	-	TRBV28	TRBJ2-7	CASHAGGFSYEQYF	TGTGCCAGTCACGCCGGAGGGTTCTCCTACGAGCAGTACTTC
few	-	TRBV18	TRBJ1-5	CASSPLRGSDQPQHF	TGTGCCAGCTCACCACTTCGGGGGTCGGATCAGCCCCAGCATTTT
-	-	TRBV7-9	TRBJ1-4	CASSLMGQPNEKLFF	TGTGCCAGCAGCTTGATGGGCCAGCCTAATGAAAAACTGTTTTTT
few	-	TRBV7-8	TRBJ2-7	CASSIRADAGSGQYF	TGTGCCAGCAGCATAAGAGCCGACGCGGGTTCGGGGCAGTACTTC
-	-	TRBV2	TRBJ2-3	CASSELAAQYF	TGTGCCAGCAGTGAACTGGCGGCGCAGTATTTT
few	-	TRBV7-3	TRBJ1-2	CASSLYPGGNYGYTF	TGTGCCAGCAGCCTCTACCCTGGAGGGAACTATGGCTACACCTTC
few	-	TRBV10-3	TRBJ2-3	CAISPSPGRGQSTDTQYF	TGTGCCATCAGTCCGTCCCCCGGGCGGGGGCAAAGCACAGATACGCAGTATTTT
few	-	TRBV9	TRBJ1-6	CASSVKKQPLHF	TGTGCCAGCAGCGTAAAAAAGCAACCCCTCCACTTT
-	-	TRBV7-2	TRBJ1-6	CASGGDSNSPLHF	TGTGCCAGCGGGGGGGATTCGAATTCACCCCTCCACTTT
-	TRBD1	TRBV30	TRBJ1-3	CAWTGQGSGNTIYF	TGTGCCTGGACTGGACAGGGCTCTGGAAACACCATATATTTT
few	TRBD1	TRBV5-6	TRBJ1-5	CASSSTGGAQQPQHF	TGTGCCAGCAGCTCCACAGGGGGCGCTCAACAGCCCCAGCATTTT
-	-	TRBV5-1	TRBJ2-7	CASSLAAGGPYEQYF	TGCGCCAGCAGCTTGGCGGCAGGGGGGCCCTACGAGCAGTACTTC
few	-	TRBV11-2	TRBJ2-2	CASSLARAGTGELFF	TGTGCCAGCAGCTTGGCCCGTGCGGGGACCGGGGAGCTGTTTTTT
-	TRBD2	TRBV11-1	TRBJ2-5	CASSFHFSGGAQETQYF	TGTGCCAGCAGCTTCCACTTTAGCGGGGGGGCTCAAGAGACCCAGTACTTC
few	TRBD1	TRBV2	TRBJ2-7	CASLTGTGSYEQYF	TGTGCCAGCTTAACCGGGACAGGGTCCTACGAGCAGTACTTC
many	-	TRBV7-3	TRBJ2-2	CASSLTSAGSDTGELFF	TGTGCCAGCAGCTTAACGTCGGCAGGGTCGGACACCGGGGAGCTGTTTTTT
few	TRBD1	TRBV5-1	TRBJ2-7	CASSHRTGGIYEQYF	TGCGCCAGCAGCCATAGGACAGGGGGCATATACGAGCAGTACTTC
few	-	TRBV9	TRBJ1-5	CASSVGGKSSGNQPQHF	TGTGCCAGCAGCGTAGGAGGGAAGAGTAGTGGCAATCAGCCCCAGCATTTT
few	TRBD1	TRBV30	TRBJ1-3	CAWKGAPSGNTIYF	TGTGCCTGGAAGGGGGCCCCCTCTGGAAACACCATATATTTT
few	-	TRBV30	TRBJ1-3	CAWTSGEIGGNTIYF	TGTGCCTGGACTTCCGGGGAAATTGGTGGAAACACCATATATTTT
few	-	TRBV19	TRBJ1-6	CASSIYWSSYNSPLHF	TGTGCCAGTAGTATATACTGGAGCTCCTATAATTCACCCCTCCACTTT
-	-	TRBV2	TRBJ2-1	CASREDYNNEQFF	TGTGCCAGCAGGGAGGACTATAACAATGAGCAGTTCTTC
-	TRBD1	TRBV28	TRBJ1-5	CASSPGQGGYQPQHF	TGTGCCAGCAGTCCCGGACAGGGCGGGTATCAGCCCCAGCATTTT
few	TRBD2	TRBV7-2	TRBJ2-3	CASSLGPAGGPDTQYF	TGTGCCAGCAGCTTAGGTCCAGCGGGGGGGCCTGATACGCAGTATTTT
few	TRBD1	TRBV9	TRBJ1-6	CASSAQGATGSPLHF	TGTGCCAGTTCTGCACAGGGGGCGACGGGTTCACCCCTCCACTTT
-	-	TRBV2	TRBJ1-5	CASSESPRRNQHF	TGTGCCAGCAGTGAATCCCCCAGGCGAAACCAGCATTTT
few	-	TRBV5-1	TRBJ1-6	CASSSRTADNSPLHF	TGCGCCAGCAGCTCCCGGACAGCCGATAATTCACCCCTCCACTTT
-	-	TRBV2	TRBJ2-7	CASSEARAKQYF	TGTGCCAGCAGTGAAGCTCGCGCCAAACAGTACTTC
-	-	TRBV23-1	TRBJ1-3	CASAQDPGTSGNTIYF	TGCGCCAGCGCCCAAGACCCGGGGACTTCTGGAAACACCATATATTTT
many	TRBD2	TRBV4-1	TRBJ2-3	CASSTPRTSGDADTQYF	TGCGCCAGCAGCACCCCTAGGACTAGCGGGGATGCAGATACGCAGTATTTT
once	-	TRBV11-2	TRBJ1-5	CASSAQGNSNQPQHF	TGTGCCAGCAGCGCTCAGGGTAATAGCAATCAGCCCCAGCATTTT
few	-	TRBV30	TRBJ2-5	CAWARRVRETQYF	TGTGCCTGGGCGAGGAGGGTTCGAGAGACCCAGTACTTC
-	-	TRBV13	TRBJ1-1	CASSLDRENTEAFF	TGTGCCAGCAGCTTAGATCGCGAGAACACTGAAGCTTTCTTT
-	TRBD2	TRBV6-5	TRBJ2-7	CASSPGLASYEQYF	TGTGCCAGCAGCCCGGGACTAGCTTCCTACGAGCAGTACTTC
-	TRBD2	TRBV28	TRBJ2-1	CASTNGGSYNEQFF	TGTGCCAGCACCAACGGGGGGTCCTACAATGAGCAGTTCTTC
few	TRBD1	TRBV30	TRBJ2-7	CAWGLRDRVSEQYF	TGTGCCTGGGGGCTACGGGACAGGGTTTCCGAGCAGTACTTC
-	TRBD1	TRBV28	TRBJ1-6	CASSYLGQGSAPLHF	TGTGCCAGCAGCTACCTCGGACAGGGTTCTGCACCCCTCCACTTT
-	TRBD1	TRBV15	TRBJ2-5	CATSGGTGGPQETQYF	TGTGCCACCAGCGGGGGAACAGGGGGCCCACAAGAGACCCAGTACTTC
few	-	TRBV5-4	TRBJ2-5	CASSYAYQETQYF	TGTGCCAGCAGCTATGCGTACCAAGAGACCCAGTACTTC
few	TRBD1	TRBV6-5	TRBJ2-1	CASGQTRGSYNEQFF	TGTGCCAGCGGGCAAACCAGGGGGTCCTACAATGAGCAGTTCTTC
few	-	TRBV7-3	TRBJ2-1	CASSLDSYYNEQFF	TGTGCCAGCAGCTTAGACAGTTACTACAATGAGCAGTTCTTC
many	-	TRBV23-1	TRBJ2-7	CASGFDRVYEQYF	TGCGCCAGCGGGTTCGACAGAGTCTACGAGCAGTACTTC
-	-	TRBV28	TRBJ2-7	CASSLPDLGGHEQYF	TGTGCCAGCAGTTTACCGGATCTCGGTGGGCACGAGCAGTACTTC